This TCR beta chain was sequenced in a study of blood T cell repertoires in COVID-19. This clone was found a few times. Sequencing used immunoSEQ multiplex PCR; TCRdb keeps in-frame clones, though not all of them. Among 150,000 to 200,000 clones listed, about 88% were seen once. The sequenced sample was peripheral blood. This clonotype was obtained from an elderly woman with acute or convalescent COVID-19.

The CDR3 DNA is TGTGCCAGCAGTTACGAAATCAGGACTGAAGCTTTCTTT. It translates to CASSYEIRTEAFF. The rearrangement uses TRBV6-5 and TRBJ1-1; D is unresolved. V was pared by 2 bases and J by 5 bases, with 9 bases between. Germline CDR1 and CDR2: MNHEY and SVGAGI. The CDR3 length is 13 residues.